Shown below are 17 T cell receptor beta chains from a single sample sequenced in a study of OX40 agonist ivuxolimab in advanced cancers. Assay: immunoSEQ multiplex PCR; the TCRdb copy retains only in-frame clones and omits some. The sample has around 20,000 clones; approximately 83% are singletons. Source: CD4+ or CD8+ T cells sorted from blood, taken in a trial of the OX40 agonist ivuxolimab. The source of these receptors is an adult with an advanced solid tumor such as melanoma, head and neck, liver or kidney cancer.

The chain employs TRBV6-6 and TRBJ1-5, with D tentatively TRBD1 (5 bases). There are 14 residues in the CDR3. The germline V and J ends were trimmed by 7 bases and 5 bases, with 15 bases remaining between them. The germline gives CDR1 MNHNY, CDR2 SVGAGI (reference sequence). CDR3 protein: CASISGTGHQPQHF. For the CDR3, the DNA is TGTGCCAGCATCTCCGGGACGGGACATCAGCCCCAGCATTTT.

The chain couples TRBV4-1 to TRBJ1-2; 9 nucleotides align to TRBD1. The CDR3 totals 15 residues. Germline V gene sequence: CDR1 MGHRA, CDR2 YSYEKL. V was clipped by 2 bases and J by 6 bases; unmatched bases: 7. The CDR3 sequence: CASSQPVRDRDGYTF. DNA for the CDR3: TGCGCCAGCAGCCAACCCGTCCGGGACAGGGATGGCTACACCTTC.

This rearrangement joins TRBV10-2 to TRBJ2-2; TRBD2 aligns across 12 bases. There are 21 residues in the CDR3. From germline, CDR1 is WSHSY and CDR2 SAAADI. After removal of 5 bases from V and 4 bases from J, the junction contained 20 bases not matched to a gene. The CDR3 reads CASSFPMEANLAGGRTGELFF. The CDR3 coding sequence is TGCGCCAGCAGTTTTCCCATGGAGGCCAATCTAGCGGGGGGGCGCACCGGGGAGCTGTTTTTT.

The sample holds a few counts of this clone. The chain has TRBV4-1 and TRBJ2-3; 8 nucleotides line up with TRBD2. CDR1 and CDR2 from the germline V gene are MGHRA and YSYEKL. This CDR3 spans 16 amino acids. Trimming at V came to 1 base and at J to 0 bases, leaving 3 bases not matched to a gene. The CDR3 bases are TGCGCCAGCAGCCAAGGACTAGCGACTAGCACAGATACGCAGTATTTT. Amino acid sequence: CASSQGLATSTDTQYF.

The genes are TRBV7-9 and TRBJ1-2; 7 bases fit TRBD1. Germline CDR1 and CDR2: SEHNR and FQNEAQ (reference sequence). The V and J ends lost 1 base and 4 bases, in that order; junction bases with no gene match: 3. This CDR3 spans 14 amino acids. CDR3 residues: CASSLEAGGYGYTF. CDR3 coding DNA: TGTGCCAGCAGCTTAGAAGCAGGGGGCTATGGCTACACCTTC. Based on the CDR3 plus reference TRBV7-9 and TRBJ1-2, the full variable domain is DTGVSQNPRHKITKRGQNVTFRCDPISEHNRLYWYRQTLGQGPEFLTYFQNEAQLEKSRLLSDRFSAERPKGSFSTLEIQRTEQGDSAMYLCASSLEAGGYGYTFGSGTRLTVV.

The chain links TRBV5-1 to TRBJ2-7, with 7 nucleotides matching TRBD2. The CDR3 spans 13 residues. The germline V gene encodes CDR1 SGHRS and CDR2 YFSETQ. The V segment lost 4 bases and the J segment 4 bases; nucleotides outside the gene matches: 5. CDR3 in DNA: TGCGCCAGCAGCGGGGGGGGACCGTACGAGCAGTACTTC. Its protein product is CASSGGGPYEQYF.

The rearrangement uses TRBV7-9 and TRBJ1-2; TRBD1 is a possible D gene (6 bases). This CDR3 is 14 amino acids long. The germline CDR1 and CDR2 sequences are SEHNR and FQNEAQ (reference sequence). Trimming shortened V by 4 bases and J by 4 bases, and 13 bases separated the two germline ends. The CDR3 here is CASSSGDFVYGYTF. CDR3 DNA sequence: TGTGCCAGCAGCTCAGGGGACTTTGTCTATGGCTACACCTTC. Full variable domain (missing parts from reference TRBV7-9 and TRBJ1-2): DTGVSQNPRHKITKRGQNVTFRCDPISEHNRLYWYRQTLGQGPEFLTYFQNEAQLEKSRLLSDRFSAERPKGSFSTLEIQRTEQGDSAMYLCASSSGDFVYGYTFGSGTRLTVV.

This clone was seen just once. The CDR3 sequence: CASGFRGVGYSNQPQHF. In DNA form, the CDR3 reads TGTGCCAGTGGTTTCAGGGGGGTGGGCTATAGCAATCAGCCCCAGCATTTT. This sequence joins TRBV19 and TRBJ1-5, with 7 bases that match TRBD1. Trimming at V came to 8 bases and at J to 0 bases, leaving 13 bases not matched to a gene. This CDR3 spans 17 amino acids. From germline, CDR1 is LNHDA and CDR2 SQIVND (reference sequence).

In DNA, the CDR3 is TGCGCCAGCAGCCAAGAAGGCAGGAGGAACACTGAAGCTTTCTTT. Protein sequence: CASSQEGRRNTEAFF. J is TRBJ1-1 and V is TRBV4-3, with no clear D. The CDR3 consists of 15 residues. Germline values: CDR1 LGHNA, CDR2 YSLEER. Trimming removed 0 bases from V and 1 base from J, with 9 bases in between.

The chain has TRBV18 and TRBJ2-1; D is possibly TRBD1 (6 bases). The germline CDR1 and CDR2 sequences are KGHSH and LQKENI. The CDR3 totals 15 residues. V was trimmed by 0 bases and J by 2 bases, leaving 8 bases between them. The CDR3 DNA follows: TGTGCCAGCTCACCACCCGGACAGCCCTACAATGAGCAGTTCTTC. It is translated as CASSPPGQPYNEQFF. The full variable domain, with the rest looked up from reference TRBV18 and TRBJ2-1, is NAGVMQNPRHLVRRRGQEARLRCSPMKGHSHVYWYRQLPEEGLKFMVYLQKENIIDESGMPKERFSAEFPKEGPSILRIQQVVRGDSAAYFCASSPPGQPYNEQFFGPGTRLTVL.

This sequence joins TRBV4-1 and TRBJ2-5, with 13 bases fitting TRBD2. This CDR3 contains 17 residues. V dropped 4 bases and J dropped 5; count of bases not matched to a gene: 10. Germline-derived CDR1 and CDR2 are MGHRA and YSYEKL. The CDR3: CASSRSLAGGPGETQYF. In DNA form, the CDR3 reads TGCGCCAGCAGCCGATCACTAGCGGGGGGGCCCGGGGAGACCCAGTACTTC.

The rearrangement uses TRBV6-6 and TRBJ2-3; D is possibly TRBD2 (6 bases). The CDR3 extends over 13 amino acids. V was shortened by 7 bases and J by 6 bases, with 14 bases between the two germline ends. Germline V lookup: CDR1 MNHNY, CDR2 SVGAGI (reference sequence). CDR3 nucleotides: TGTGCCAGCACCGGCCCGGGAGCTGATACGCAGTATTTT. Amino acids: CASTGPGADTQYF.

This clone has just one count. The chain couples TRBV12-5 to TRBJ2-7; no definite D call. The CDR3 is made up of 12 amino acids. Trimming removed 0 bases at V and 4 bases at J, with 4 bases between. Looked up from germline, CDR1 is LGHNT and CDR2 is FRNRAP. CDR3 in DNA: TGTGCTAGTGGTTTGGTACGGTACGAGCAGTACTTC. Its translation: CASGLVRYEQYF.

CDR3 region: CASGLTSGGHYEQYF. The CDR3 bases are TGTGCCAGCGGACTGACTAGCGGGGGTCACTACGAGCAGTACTTC. The chain employs TRBV27 and TRBJ2-7, with 12 bases matching TRBD2. V shed 8 bases and J 3 bases; nucleotides not matched to a gene: 8. Germline CDR1 reads MNHEY; CDR2 reads SMNVEV (reference sequence). CDR3 size: 15 residues.

V gene TRBV28 combines with J gene TRBJ1-4, with D uncertain. The CDR3 totals 14 residues. With 5 bases removed from V and 8 bases from J, the gap between germline ends came to 15 bases. The germline V gene has CDR1 MDHEN and CDR2 SYDVKM. CDR3 residues: CASSPTWLGEKLFF. In DNA form, the CDR3 reads TGTGCCAGCAGTCCCACTTGGCTGGGGGAAAAACTGTTTTTT.

The gene calls are TRBV7-9 and TRBJ1-1; D gene uncertain. Trimming shortened V by 5 bases and J by 9 bases, and 22 bases separated the two germline ends. The CDR3 has 15 residues. Germline CDR1 SEHNR, CDR2 FQNEAQ (reference sequence). The CDR3 region has the DNA TGTGCCAGCAGCGCCCCGTCGGATAGTAGATTAAAAGCTTTCTTT. Translation gives CASSAPSDSRLKAFF.

The J gene is TRBJ2-1, the V gene TRBV2; 15 nucleotides match TRBD2. CDR1 SNHLY and CDR2 FYNNEI come from the germline V gene. V lost 6 bases and J lost 0; bases outside the gene matches: 9. This CDR3 region has 19 residues. CDR3: CASRDLGTSGGSSYNEQFF. DNA for the CDR3: TGTGCCAGCAGGGACCTCGGGACTAGCGGGGGGAGCTCCTACAATGAGCAGTTCTTC. Using reference TRBV2 and TRBJ2-1 for the parts outside the CDR3, the full variable domain is EPEVTQTPSHQVTQMGQEVILRCVPISNHLYFYWYRQILGQKVEFLVSFYNNEISEKSEIFDDQFSVERPDGSNFTLKIRSTKLEDSAMYFCASRDLGTSGGSSYNEQFFGPGTRLTVL.